This T cell receptor (beta chain) was sequenced for a study of siplizumab effects on memory and regulatory T cells. Regarding the study as a whole: Siplizumab significantly reduced alloreactive sequences traceable to unstimulated CD4+ memory cells. Naive T cells seemed more diverse than memory cells; they also seemed major alloresponse contributors. A minor fraction of alloreactive clones, and no more, mapped to unstimulated subsets.

Clones were read by immunoSEQ multiplex PCR, and TCRdb kept only the in-frame ones, dropping some. The repertoire holds approximately 20,000 clones, with 46% as singletons. This clone appeared once. Its antigen is not identified. The V end lost 1 base, the J end lost 3 bases, and 9 bases lay between the germline ends. Germline-derived CDR1 and CDR2 are SGHTA and FQGNSA. The CDR3 loop spans 14 amino acids. Cocultured for over five days at 37°C were the mixed lymphocyte reaction cells. The TCR originated in a human donor in good health; the cells came from an allogeneic mixed lymphocyte reaction. The sample consisted of CFSE-low (dividing) CD4+ T cells sorted from an allogeneic mixed lymphocyte reaction. The rearrangement links TRBV7-2 to TRBJ1-2; D possibly corresponds to TRBD1 (5 bases). CDR3 protein: CASSLVGRDYGYTF. The CDR3 region has the DNA TGTGCCAGCAGCTTAGTCGGCAGGGACTATGGCTACACCTTC.